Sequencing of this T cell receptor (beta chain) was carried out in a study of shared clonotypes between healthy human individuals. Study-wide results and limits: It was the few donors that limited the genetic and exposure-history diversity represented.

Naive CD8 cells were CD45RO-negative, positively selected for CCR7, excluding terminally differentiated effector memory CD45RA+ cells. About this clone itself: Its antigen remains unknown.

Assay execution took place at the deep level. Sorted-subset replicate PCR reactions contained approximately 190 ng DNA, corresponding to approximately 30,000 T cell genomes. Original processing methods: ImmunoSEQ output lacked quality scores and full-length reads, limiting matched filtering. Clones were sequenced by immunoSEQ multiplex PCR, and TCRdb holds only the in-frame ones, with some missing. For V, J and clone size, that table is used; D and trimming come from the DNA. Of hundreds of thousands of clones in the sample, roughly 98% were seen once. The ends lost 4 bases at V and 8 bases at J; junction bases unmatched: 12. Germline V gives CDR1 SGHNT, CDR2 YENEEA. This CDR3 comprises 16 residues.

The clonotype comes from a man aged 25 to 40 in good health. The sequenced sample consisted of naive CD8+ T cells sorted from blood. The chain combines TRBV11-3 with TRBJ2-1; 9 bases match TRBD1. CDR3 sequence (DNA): TGTGCCAGCAGCTCACACCGGGACAGGGTTTTGGATGAGCAGTTCTTC. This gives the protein CASSSHRDRVLDEQFF.